Each of the 31 T cell receptor beta chains below was sequenced from the same sample in a study of vaccination effects on CD4 cells after COVID-19. Their target antigens are unknown. Some clones are missing from TCRdb's copy, which holds only in-frame ones; the method was immunoSEQ multiplex PCR. In the table there are 60,000 to 80,000 clones, around 69% of which are singletons. Upon completion of approximately ten days in culture, CD4+ T cells were isolated. Each participant was administered two doses of either the BNT162b2 or the mRNA-1273 vaccine. Source: CD4+ T cells from PBMCs cultured without peptide, taken after COVID-19 vaccination. The receptors were sampled from a human donor who received a COVID-19 vaccine.

V is TRBV6-5 and J is TRBJ1-5; D is perhaps TRBD1 (6 bases). Germline assignment: CDR1 MNHEY and CDR2 SVGAGI. Trimming took off 6 bases at V and 0 bases at J, with 12 bases between the two ends. The CDR3 extends over 15 amino acids. The CDR3: CASRMTGYSNQPQHF. CDR3 sequence (DNA): TGTGCCAGCAGGATGACAGGATATAGCAATCAGCCCCAGCATTTT.

This clone has just a few counts. The V gene is TRBV28, the J gene TRBJ1-2, with TRBD1 matching 9 bases. Germline lookup yields CDR1 MDHEN and CDR2 SYDVKM. Losses at the gene ends were 5 bases for V and 3 bases for J; bases not matched to a gene: 7. The CDR3 spans 15 residues. In DNA, the CDR3 is TGTGCCAGCAGTGAATACAGGGGGCGCCACTATGGCTACACCTTC. Protein product: CASSEYRGRHYGYTF.

DNA for the CDR3: TGTGCCAGCAGTGAACTGGGGGGCTTCACAGATACGCAGTATTTT. Protein sequence: CASSELGGFTDTQYF. This chain connects TRBV2 to TRBJ2-3; possibly TRBD1 or TRBD2 for D (6 bases each). This CDR3 has 15 amino acids. The germline V gene encodes CDR1 SNHLY and CDR2 FYNNEI. Trimming removed 2 bases at V and 2 bases at J, with 11 bases between.

V and J are TRBV28 and TRBJ1-5; D remains unclear. CDR1 and CDR2 from the germline V gene are MDHEN and SYDVKM. This CDR3 has 15 amino acids. The V end lost 3 bases, the J end lost 0 bases, and 9 bases lay between the germline ends. The CDR3 DNA sequence: TGTGCCAGCAGTTTTCTGCAGTATAGCAATCAGCCCCAGCATTTT. It codes for CASSFLQYSNQPQHF.

The chain employs TRBV7-2 and TRBJ1-5; D may be TRBD1 (6 bases). This CDR3 has 13 amino acids. CDR1 SGHTA and CDR2 FQGNSA come from the germline V gene. V was pared by 1 base and J by 6 bases, with 7 bases between. The CDR3 DNA sequence: TGTGCCAGCAGCTTAGTAGGGGGTCAGCCCCAGCATTTT. Its protein is CASSLVGGQPQHF.

This clone was observed once. This rearrangement joins TRBV4-1 to TRBJ1-5; 9 bases fit TRBD1. The CDR3 loop spans 15 amino acids. The germline V gene has CDR1 MGHRA and CDR2 YSYEKL. J was trimmed by 2 bases and V by 1 base; bases with no gene match: 0. CDR3 residues: CASSQGTGGNQPQHF. CDR3 DNA: TGCGCCAGCAGCCAAGGGACAGGGGGCAATCAGCCCCAGCATTTT.

On this clone itself: This specimen includes other DNA sequences encoding the same CDR3. V is TRBV6-6 and J is TRBJ2-7; 10 nucleotides line up with TRBD1. CDR3 size: 14 residues. The germline V gene encodes CDR1 MNHNY and CDR2 SVGAGI (reference sequence). J was trimmed by 2 bases and V by 6 bases; bases with no gene match: 4. CDR3 in amino acids: CASSPGQGAYEQYV. In DNA, the CDR3 is TGTGCCAGCAGCCCAGGACAGGGGGCCTACGAGCAGTACGTC.

V is TRBV5-1 and J is TRBJ1-2; D gene uncertain. Germline CDR1 reads SGHRS; CDR2 reads YFSETQ. V gave up 2 bases and J gave up 5 bases, with 13 bases separating them. This CDR3 comprises 14 residues. As DNA, the CDR3 is TGCGCCAGCAGCTTTACAAGGGAAGTTTATGGCTACACCTTC. This gives the protein CASSFTREVYGYTF.

The genes are TRBV29-1 and TRBJ1-2; 9 positions match TRBD1. Germline CDR1 reads SQVTM; CDR2 reads ANQGSEA. J was trimmed by 6 bases and V by 2 bases; bases with no gene match: 10. The CDR3 totals 15 residues. CDR3 loop: CSVEFLGQGRNGYTF. CDR3 sequence (DNA): TGCAGCGTTGAATTTCTGGGACAGGGCCGGAATGGCTACACCTTC.

The V gene is TRBV3-1 (or the pseudogene TRBV3-2), the J gene TRBJ1-2, with TRBD1 matching over 7 bases. The V gene's germline CDR1 is LGHDT and CDR2 YNNKEL (reference sequence). The CDR3 loop spans 15 amino acids. Trimming cost V 3 bases and J 5 bases; bases outside gene matches: 9. DNA for the CDR3: TGTGCCAGCAGCCAGCCCGGGGGACAGACATATGGCTACACCTTC. Translation gives CASSQPGGQTYGYTF.

V gene TRBV25-1 combines with J gene TRBJ1-2; D not certain. Germline CDR1 MGHDK, CDR2 SYGVNS. V dropped 0 bases and J dropped 4 bases, with 0 bases sitting between them. This CDR3 is 11 amino acids long. The DNA of the CDR3 is TGTGCCAGCAGTGAATACTATGGCTACACCTTC. Residues: CASSEYYGYTF.

The chain recombines TRBV6-5 with TRBJ2-3; D may be TRBD1 or TRBD2 (5 bases each). Trimming shortened V by 11 bases and J by 1 base, and 10 bases separated the two germline ends. Per the germline V gene, CDR1 is MNHEY and CDR2 is SVGAGI. This CDR3 comprises 12 residues. In nucleotides, the CDR3 is TGTGCCCCGGGACCCCGCACAGATACGCAGTATTTT. Translating gives CAPGPRTDTQYF.

The chain is built from TRBV25-1 and TRBJ1-2; 9 positions match TRBD1. This CDR3 region has 14 residues. J lost 4 bases, V lost 6 bases, and 6 bases had no gene match. From germline, CDR1 is MGHDK and CDR2 SYGVNS. CDR3 in DNA: TGTGCCAGCAGCAAACAGGGGGCGACCTATGGCTACACCTTC. Residues: CASSKQGATYGYTF.

In its sample, this clone was seen a few times. The V gene is TRBV2, the J gene TRBJ1-6; D ambiguous. The CDR3 extends over 13 amino acids. Germline lookup yields CDR1 SNHLY and CDR2 FYNNEI. V was pared by 11 bases and J by 5 bases, with 13 bases between. The CDR3 loop reads CALGRGNNSPLHF. CDR3 nucleotide sequence: TGTGCCCTAGGTCGGGGAAATAATTCACCCCTCCACTTT.

The chain combines TRBV5-1 with TRBJ1-1, with 8 bases lining up with TRBD1. V trimming: 4 bases; J trimming: 1 base; junction bases outside the gene matches: 3. Germline CDR1 SGHRS, CDR2 YFSETQ. This CDR3 is built from 14 residues. The CDR3 bases are TGCGCCAGCAGCGCCGGGACAGGGAACACTGAAGCTTTCTTT. Amino acid sequence: CASSAGTGNTEAFF. The entire variable domain, with the rest obtained from reference TRBV5-1 and TRBJ1-1, is as follows: KAGVTQTPRYLIKTRGQQVTLSCSPISGHRSVSWYQQTPGQGLQFLFEYFSETQRNKGNFPGRFSGRQFSNSRSEMNVSTLELGDSALYLCASSAGTGNTEAFFGQGTRLTVV.

The chain has TRBV5-4 and TRBJ2-5, with TRBD1 matching over 9 bases. The germline CDR1 and CDR2 sequences are SGHNT and YYREEE (reference sequence). The V segment lost 4 bases and the J segment 5 bases; nucleotides outside the gene matches: 6. The CDR3 spans 14 residues. CDR3 coding DNA: TGTGCCAGCAGCCAAAACAGGGGGCAGGAGACCCAGTACTTC. Protein product: CASSQNRGQETQYF. The variable domain in full, with the rest retrieved from reference TRBV5-4 and TRBJ2-5, is ETGVTQSPTHLIKTRGQQVTLRCSSQSGHNTVSWYQQALGQGPQFIFQYYREEENGRGNFPPRFSGLQFPNYSSELNVNALELDDSALYLCASSQNRGQETQYFGPGTRLLVL.

The chain couples TRBV2 to TRBJ1-6, with TRBD1 matching 9 bases. The CDR3 is 17 residues long. In germline, CDR1 is SNHLY, CDR2 FYNNEI. V lost 1 base and J lost 8; bases outside the gene matches: 9. The CDR3 region is CASSEDLIRDRDSPLHF. The CDR3 nucleotides are TGTGCCAGCAGTGAAGACTTGATCCGGGACAGGGATTCACCCCTCCACTTT. The full variable domain, completed using reference TRBV2 and TRBJ1-6, is EPEVTQTPSHQVTQMGQEVILRCVPISNHLYFYWYRQILGQKVEFLVSFYNNEISEKSEIFDDQFSVERPDGSNFTLKIRSTKLEDSAMYFCASSEDLIRDRDSPLHFGNGTRLTVT.

V usage is TRBV6-5 and J usage is TRBJ1-6; 9 nucleotides agree with TRBD1. The CDR3 loop spans 15 amino acids. Trimming at V came to 8 bases and at J to 8 bases, leaving 10 bases not matched to a gene. Germline CDR1 is MNHEY and CDR2 is SVGAGI. The CDR3 region is CASGRDRESDSPLHF. For the CDR3, the DNA is TGTGCCAGCGGACGGGACAGGGAGTCGGATTCACCCCTCCACTTT.

The DNA of the CDR3 is TGTGCCAGCAGCCCCGGGACAACGCAGCCCCAGCATTTT. This sequence encodes CASSPGTTQPQHF. The chain carries TRBV5-4 and TRBJ1-5; weak D call: TRBD1 (6 bases). The CDR3 has 13 residues. Trimming left V 4 bases short and J 7 bases short, with 12 bases between. CDR1 and CDR2 from the germline V gene are SGHNT and YYREEE (reference sequence). The full variable domain, in which reference TRBV5-4 and TRBJ1-5 provide the parts outside the CDR3, is ETGVTQSPTHLIKTRGQQVTLRCSSQSGHNTVSWYQQALGQGPQFIFQYYREEENGRGNFPPRFSGLQFPNYSSELNVNALELDDSALYLCASSPGTTQPQHFGDGTRLSIL.

This chain links TRBV15 with TRBJ1-1, with D hard to call. The CDR3 covers 14 residues. Deletions cut 0 bases from V and 1 base from J, with 6 bases between. In germline, CDR1 is LNHNV, CDR2 YYDKDF (reference sequence). Written as DNA, the CDR3 is TGTGCCACCAGCAGAGATACCCAGAACACTGAAGCTTTCTTT. As protein: CATSRDTQNTEAFF. Looking up the rest from reference TRBV15 and TRBJ1-1 gives the full variable domain: DAMVIQNPRYQVTQFGKPVTLSCSQTLNHNVMYWYQQKSSQAPKLLFHYYDKDFNNEADTPDNFQSRRPNTSFCFLDIRSPGLGDTAMYLCATSRDTQNTEAFFGQGTRLTVV.

The chain combines TRBV30 with TRBJ1-4; tentatively, D is TRBD1 (5 bases). The germline V gene encodes CDR1 GTSNPN and CDR2 SVGIG (reference sequence). This CDR3 spans 13 amino acids. V lost 8 bases and J lost 10, with 20 bases in between. The CDR3 nucleotides read TGTGCCCGCGATGGAAGGGGCGGAGGAAAACTGTTTTTT. The encoded protein is CARDGRGGGKLFF.

This clone was observed a few times. V gene TRBV7-2 combines with J gene TRBJ1-2; D might be TRBD1 (5 bases). Trimming took off 1 base at V and 7 bases at J, with 16 bases between the two ends. The germline CDR1 and CDR2 sequences are SGHTA and FQGNSA. This CDR3 is 15 amino acids long. As DNA, the CDR3 is TGTGCCAGCAGCTTAGGCGGCTCAGGGAAGTCTGGCTACACCTTC. The encoded protein is CASSLGGSGKSGYTF.

With respect to this clone: The sample has other DNA sequences that encode this CDR3 too. J is TRBJ1-2 and V is TRBV2; a weak D match, TRBD1 (5 bases). Trimming cost V 3 bases and J 2 bases, with 7 bases left between them. Germline V gives CDR1 SNHLY, CDR2 FYNNEI. This CDR3 is built from 13 residues. The CDR3 protein is CASSEGVNYGYTF. The DNA for the CDR3 is TGTGCCAGCAGTGAGGGGGTGAACTATGGCTACACCTTC.

The CDR3 nucleotides read TGTGCCAGCAGTGCCGGCCGACAGGGGGCTTTTCAGCCCCAGCATTTT. Translating gives CASSAGRQGAFQPQHF. V and J are TRBV2 and TRBJ1-5; 10 bases are a match to TRBD1. CDR1 SNHLY and CDR2 FYNNEI come from the germline V gene. The CDR3 is 16 residues long. J gave up 6 bases and V 4 bases, and 9 bases lay outside the gene matches.

The chain has TRBV14 and TRBJ2-3; the match to TRBD1 covers 7 bases. The J segment lost 5 bases and the V segment lost 0 bases, leaving 5 bases of the junction unmatched. From germline, CDR1 is SGHDN and CDR2 FVKESK. This CDR3 spans 15 amino acids. The CDR3 nucleotides read TGTGCCAGCAGCCAAGATCTGGCAGGGGGAGATACGCAGTATTTT. This encodes CASSQDLAGGDTQYF.

The V and J genes are TRBV20-1 and TRBJ1-1; D gene uncertain. Germline V CDR1 and CDR2: DFQATT, SNEGSKA (reference sequence). This CDR3 spans 10 amino acids. Trimming removed 7 bases at V and 9 bases at J, with 12 bases between. This CDR3 reads CSVAKTQAFF. The CDR3 DNA follows: TGCAGTGTTGCGAAAACACAAGCTTTCTTT.

This chain links TRBV2 with TRBJ2-2; 9 bases map to TRBD1. Germline V gives CDR1 SNHLY, CDR2 FYNNEI. V shed 4 bases, J shed 4 bases, and the junction held 4 bases outside the gene matches. The CDR3 covers 15 residues. CDR3 DNA sequence: TGTGCCAGCAGTGCTGGGACAGGGCTCACCGGGGAGCTGTTTTTT. Its translation is CASSAGTGLTGELFF.

This clone was seen a few times. The chain recombines TRBV19 with TRBJ1-5; no firm D call. Deletions cut 0 bases from V and 4 bases from J, with 13 bases between. Germline V CDR1 and CDR2: LNHDA, SQIVND (reference sequence). The CDR3 runs 16 residues. DNA for the CDR3: TGTGCCAGTAGTATAGATAGTGGGAGGTTAAATCAGCCCCAGCATTTT. This gives the protein CASSIDSGRLNQPQHF.

The chain combines TRBV27 with TRBJ1-1; D not resolved. Trimming removed 0 bases from V and 0 bases from J, with 8 bases in between. CDR3 size: 15 residues. In germline, CDR1 is MNHEY, CDR2 SMNVEV (reference sequence). CDR3: CASSLSGVLNTEAFF. The CDR3 nucleotides are TGTGCCAGCAGTTTATCCGGGGTTTTGAACACTGAAGCTTTCTTT.

This clone came up a few times. The J gene is TRBJ1-1, the V gene TRBV10-2; D gene uncertain. The CDR3 is 14 amino acids. Germline CDR1 is WSHSY and CDR2 is SAAADI. V was cut by 4 bases and J by 5 bases, with 14 bases left in between. The CDR3 sequence: CASSVGRVQTEAFF. The CDR3 coding sequence is TGCGCCAGCAGTGTTGGACGGGTGCAGACTGAAGCTTTCTTT.

The rearrangement uses TRBV21-1 and TRBJ2-7. TRBV21-1 is a pseudogene locus. The CDR3 totals 14 residues. The CDR3 region is CASSSRAEGYEQYV. In DNA, the CDR3 is TGTGCCAGCAGCAGCAGGGCAGAGGGGTACGAGCAGTACGTC.